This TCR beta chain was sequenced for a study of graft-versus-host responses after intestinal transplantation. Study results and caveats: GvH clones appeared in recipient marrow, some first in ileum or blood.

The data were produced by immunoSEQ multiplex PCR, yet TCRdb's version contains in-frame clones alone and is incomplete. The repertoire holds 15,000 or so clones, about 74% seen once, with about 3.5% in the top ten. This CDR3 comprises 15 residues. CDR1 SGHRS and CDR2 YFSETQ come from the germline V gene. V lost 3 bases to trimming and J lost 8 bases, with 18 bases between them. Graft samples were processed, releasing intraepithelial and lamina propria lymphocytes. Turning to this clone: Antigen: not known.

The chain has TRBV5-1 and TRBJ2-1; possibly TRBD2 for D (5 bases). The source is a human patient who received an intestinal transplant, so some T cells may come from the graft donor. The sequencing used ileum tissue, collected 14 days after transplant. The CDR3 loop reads CASSYLRRVRDEQFF. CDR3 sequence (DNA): TGCGCCAGCAGCTACCTGAGGCGGGTCCGAGATGAGCAGTTCTTC.